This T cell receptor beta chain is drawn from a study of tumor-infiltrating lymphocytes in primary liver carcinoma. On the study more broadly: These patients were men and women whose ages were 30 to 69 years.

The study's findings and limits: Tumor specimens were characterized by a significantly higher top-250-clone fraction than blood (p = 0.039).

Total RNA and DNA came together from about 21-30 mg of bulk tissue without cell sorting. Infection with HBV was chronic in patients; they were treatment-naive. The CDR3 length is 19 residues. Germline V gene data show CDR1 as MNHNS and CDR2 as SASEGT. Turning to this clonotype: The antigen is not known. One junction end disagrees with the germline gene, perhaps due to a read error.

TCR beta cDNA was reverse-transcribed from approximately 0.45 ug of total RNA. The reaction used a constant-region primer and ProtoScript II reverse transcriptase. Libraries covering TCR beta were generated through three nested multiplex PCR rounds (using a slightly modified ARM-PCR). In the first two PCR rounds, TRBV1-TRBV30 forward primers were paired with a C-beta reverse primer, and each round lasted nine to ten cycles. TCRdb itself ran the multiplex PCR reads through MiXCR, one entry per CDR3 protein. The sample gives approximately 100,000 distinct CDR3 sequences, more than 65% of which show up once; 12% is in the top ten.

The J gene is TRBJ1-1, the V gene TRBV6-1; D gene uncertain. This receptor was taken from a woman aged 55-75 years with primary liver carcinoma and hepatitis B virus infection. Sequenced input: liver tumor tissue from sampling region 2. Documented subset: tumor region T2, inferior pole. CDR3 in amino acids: CASSVGRLRAYPDNTEALF. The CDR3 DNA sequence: TGTGCCAGCAGTGTCGGCAGGCTTAGGGCATACCCGGATAACACTGAAGCTCTCTTT.